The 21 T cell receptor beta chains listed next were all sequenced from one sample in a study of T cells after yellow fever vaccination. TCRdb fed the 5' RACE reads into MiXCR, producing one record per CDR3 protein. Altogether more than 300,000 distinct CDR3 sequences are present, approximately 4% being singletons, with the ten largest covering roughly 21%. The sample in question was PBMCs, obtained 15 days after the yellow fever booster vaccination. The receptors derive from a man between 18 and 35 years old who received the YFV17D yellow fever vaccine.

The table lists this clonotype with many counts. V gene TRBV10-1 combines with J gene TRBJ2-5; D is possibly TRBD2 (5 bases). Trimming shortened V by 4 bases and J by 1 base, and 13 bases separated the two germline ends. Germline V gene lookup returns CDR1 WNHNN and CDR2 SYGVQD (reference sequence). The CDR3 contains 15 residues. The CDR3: CASSGSGSAQETQYF. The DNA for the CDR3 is TGCGCCAGCAGTGGGTCGGGGAGTGCCCAAGAGACCCAGTACTTC.

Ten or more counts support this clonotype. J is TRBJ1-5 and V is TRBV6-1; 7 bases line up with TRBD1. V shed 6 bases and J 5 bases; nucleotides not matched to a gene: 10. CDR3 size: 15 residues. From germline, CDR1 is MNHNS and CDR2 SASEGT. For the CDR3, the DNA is TGTGCCAGCAGCTCAGGACAGGTGAACTATCAGCCCCAGCATTTT. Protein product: CASSSGQVNYQPQHF.

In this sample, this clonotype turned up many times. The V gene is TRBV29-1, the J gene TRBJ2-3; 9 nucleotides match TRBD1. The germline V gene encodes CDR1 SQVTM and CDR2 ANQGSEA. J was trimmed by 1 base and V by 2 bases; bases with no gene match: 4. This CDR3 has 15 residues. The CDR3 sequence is CSVEKDRGRTDTQYF. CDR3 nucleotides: TGCAGCGTTGAAAAGGACAGGGGCCGCACAGATACGCAGTATTTT.

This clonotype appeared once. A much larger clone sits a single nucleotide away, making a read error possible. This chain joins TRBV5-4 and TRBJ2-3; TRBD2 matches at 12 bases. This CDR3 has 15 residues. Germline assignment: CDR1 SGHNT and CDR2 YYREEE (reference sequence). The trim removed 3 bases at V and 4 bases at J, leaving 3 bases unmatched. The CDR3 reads CASSSSGGAADTQYF. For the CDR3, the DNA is TGTGCCAGCAGCTCTAGCGGGGGGGCCGCAGATACGCAGTATTTT.

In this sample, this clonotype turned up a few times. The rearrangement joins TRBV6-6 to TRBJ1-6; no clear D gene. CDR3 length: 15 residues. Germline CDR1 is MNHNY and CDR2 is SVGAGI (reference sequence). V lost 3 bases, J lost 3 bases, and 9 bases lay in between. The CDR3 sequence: CASSYSHDYNSPLHF. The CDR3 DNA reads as TGTGCCAGCAGTTATAGCCACGACTATAATTCACCCCTCCACTTT.

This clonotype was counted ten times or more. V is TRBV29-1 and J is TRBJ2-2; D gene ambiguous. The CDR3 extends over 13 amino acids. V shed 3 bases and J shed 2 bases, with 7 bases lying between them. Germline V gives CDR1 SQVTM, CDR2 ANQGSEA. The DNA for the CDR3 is TGCAGCGTTGACACAAGAAACACCGGGGAGCTGTTTTTT. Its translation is CSVDTRNTGELFF.

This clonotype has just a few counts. In DNA, the CDR3 is TGCAGCGCGCCGACAGGGAGAACTGAAGCTTTCTTT. Protein sequence: CSAPTGRTEAFF. This chain links TRBV29-1 with TRBJ1-1; 7 nucleotides match TRBD1. This CDR3 spans 12 amino acids. The ends lost 7 bases at V and 5 bases at J; junction bases unmatched: 7. CDR1 SQVTM and CDR2 ANQGSEA come from the germline V gene.

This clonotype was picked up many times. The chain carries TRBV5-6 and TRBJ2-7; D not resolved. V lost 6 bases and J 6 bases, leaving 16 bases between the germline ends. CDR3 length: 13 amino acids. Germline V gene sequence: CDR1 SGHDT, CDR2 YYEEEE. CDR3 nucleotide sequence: TGTGCCAGCAACAGTAAAGGGTATGGCGAGCAGTACTTC. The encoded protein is CASNSKGYGEQYF. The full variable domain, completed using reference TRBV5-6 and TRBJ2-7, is DAGVTQSPTHLIKTRGQQVTLRCSPKSGHDTVSWYQQALGQGPQFIFQYYEEEERQRGNFPDRFSGHQFPNYSSELNVNALLLGDSALYLCASNSKGYGEQYFGPGTRLTVT.

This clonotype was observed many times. The CDR3 sequence is CASSSTPWVETQYF. DNA of the CDR3: TGTGCCAGCAGCTCTACACCATGGGTAGAGACCCAGTACTTC. The V call is TRBV11-2, the J call TRBJ2-5; unclear D gene. This CDR3 has 14 amino acids. From germline, CDR1 is SGHAT and CDR2 FQNNGV. V lost 4 bases and J lost 4, with 13 bases in between.

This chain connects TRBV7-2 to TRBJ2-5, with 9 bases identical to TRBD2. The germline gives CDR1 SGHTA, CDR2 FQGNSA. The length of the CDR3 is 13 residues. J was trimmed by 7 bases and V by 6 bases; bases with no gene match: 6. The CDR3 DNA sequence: TGTGCCAGCAGAACCCGAGCGGGGGGGACCCAGTACTTC. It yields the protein CASRTRAGGTQYF.

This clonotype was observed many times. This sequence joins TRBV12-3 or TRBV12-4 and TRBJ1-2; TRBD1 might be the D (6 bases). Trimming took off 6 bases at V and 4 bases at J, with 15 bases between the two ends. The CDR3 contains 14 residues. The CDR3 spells CASRPGTLVYGYTF. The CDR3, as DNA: TGTGCCAGCAGACCCGGGACACTAGTCTATGGCTACACCTTC.

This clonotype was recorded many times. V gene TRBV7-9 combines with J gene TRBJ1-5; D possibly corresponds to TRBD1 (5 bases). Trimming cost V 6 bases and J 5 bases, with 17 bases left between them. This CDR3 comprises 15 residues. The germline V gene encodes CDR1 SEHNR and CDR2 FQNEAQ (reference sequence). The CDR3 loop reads CASSYSGGGHQPQHF. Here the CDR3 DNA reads TGTGCCAGCAGTTACAGCGGTGGGGGACATCAGCCCCAGCATTTT.

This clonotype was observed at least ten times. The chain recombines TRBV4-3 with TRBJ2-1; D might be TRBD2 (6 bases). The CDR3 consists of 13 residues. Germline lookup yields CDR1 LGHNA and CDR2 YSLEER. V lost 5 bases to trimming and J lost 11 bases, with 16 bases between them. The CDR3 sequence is CASSTRTGRQQFF. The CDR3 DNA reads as TGCGCCAGCAGCACGCGGACTGGGAGGCAGCAGTTCTTC.

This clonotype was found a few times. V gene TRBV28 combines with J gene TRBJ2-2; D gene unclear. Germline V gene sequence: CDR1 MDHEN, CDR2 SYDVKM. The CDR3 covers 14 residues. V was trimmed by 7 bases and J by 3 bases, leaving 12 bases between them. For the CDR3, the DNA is TGTGCCAGCACGTACGTGGCAGACACCGGGGAGCTGTTTTTT. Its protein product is CASTYVADTGELFF.

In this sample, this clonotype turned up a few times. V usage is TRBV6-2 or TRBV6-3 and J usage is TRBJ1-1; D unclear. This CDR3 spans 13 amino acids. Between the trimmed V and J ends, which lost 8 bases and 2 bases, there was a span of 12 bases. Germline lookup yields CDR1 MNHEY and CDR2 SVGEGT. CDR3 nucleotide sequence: TGTGCCAGCCGCTTTAGGTATAACACTGAAGCTTTCTTT. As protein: CASRFRYNTEAFF.

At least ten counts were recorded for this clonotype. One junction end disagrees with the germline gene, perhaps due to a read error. CDR3 DNA sequence: TGTGCCAGCAGTCTATCAGGGGACTCGGGCTACGAGCAGTACTTC. Translating it yields CASSLSGDSGYEQYF. The chain employs TRBV27 and TRBJ2-7; D assignment may be TRBD1 or TRBD2 (6 bases each). This CDR3 spans 15 amino acids. CDR1 is MNHEY, CDR2 SMNVEV, per germline (reference sequence).

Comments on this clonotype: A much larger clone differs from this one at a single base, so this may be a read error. For the CDR3, the DNA is TGTGCCAGCAGCCCCGCCTGGGTAACTAATGAAAAACTGATTTTT. Protein: CASSPAWVTNEKLIF. The rearrangement uses TRBV7-2 and TRBJ1-4, with D hard to call. The length of the CDR3 is 15 residues. Germline CDR1 reads SGHTA; CDR2 reads FQGNSA.

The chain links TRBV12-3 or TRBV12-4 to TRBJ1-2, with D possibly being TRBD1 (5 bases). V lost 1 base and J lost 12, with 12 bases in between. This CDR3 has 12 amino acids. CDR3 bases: TGTGCCAGCAGTTTAGTTGGACAACGAAACACCTTC. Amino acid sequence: CASSLVGQRNTF.

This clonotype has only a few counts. CDR3 sequence (DNA): TGTGCCAGCAGTGAAGCGCTGGAGGGCGAAGCTTTCTTT. It is translated as CASSEALEGEAFF. This chain connects TRBV2 to TRBJ1-1; D ambiguous. This CDR3 contains 13 residues. The germline V gene encodes CDR1 SNHLY and CDR2 FYNNEI. Trimming removed 0 bases at V and 8 bases at J, with 10 bases between.

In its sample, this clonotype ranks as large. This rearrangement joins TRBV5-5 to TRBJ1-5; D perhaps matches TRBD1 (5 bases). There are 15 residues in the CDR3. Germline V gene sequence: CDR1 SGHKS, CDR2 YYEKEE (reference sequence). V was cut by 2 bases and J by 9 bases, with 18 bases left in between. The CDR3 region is CASSLYRDSPRPQHF. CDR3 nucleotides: TGTGCCAGCAGCTTATACCGGGACTCCCCCAGGCCCCAGCATTTT.

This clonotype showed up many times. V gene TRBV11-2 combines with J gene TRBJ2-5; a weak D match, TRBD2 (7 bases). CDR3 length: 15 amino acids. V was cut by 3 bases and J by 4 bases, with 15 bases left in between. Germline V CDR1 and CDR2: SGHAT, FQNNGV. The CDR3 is CASSLDSGVSETQYF. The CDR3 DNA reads TGTGCCAGCAGCTTGGACAGCGGGGTTTCAGAGACCCAGTACTTC.